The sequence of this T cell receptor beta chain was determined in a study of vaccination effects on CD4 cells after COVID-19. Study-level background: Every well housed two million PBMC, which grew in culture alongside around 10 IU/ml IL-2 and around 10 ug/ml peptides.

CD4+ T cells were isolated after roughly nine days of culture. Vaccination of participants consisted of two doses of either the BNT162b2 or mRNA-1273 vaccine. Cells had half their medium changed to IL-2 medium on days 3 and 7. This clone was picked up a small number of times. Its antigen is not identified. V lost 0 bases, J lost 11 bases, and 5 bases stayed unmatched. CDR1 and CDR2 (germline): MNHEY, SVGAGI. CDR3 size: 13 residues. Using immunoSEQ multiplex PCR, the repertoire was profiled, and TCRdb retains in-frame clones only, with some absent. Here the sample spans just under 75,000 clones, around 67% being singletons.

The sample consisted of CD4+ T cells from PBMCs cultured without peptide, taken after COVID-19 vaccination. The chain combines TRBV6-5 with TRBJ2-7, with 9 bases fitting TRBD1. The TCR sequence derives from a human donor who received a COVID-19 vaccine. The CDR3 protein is CASSYSGQGREYV. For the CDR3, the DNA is TGTGCCAGCAGTTACTCGGGACAGGGAAGAGAGTACGTC.